These 28 T cell receptor beta chains were sequenced from one sample in a study of T-cell memory formation after mild COVID-19. From the 5' RACE reads, TCRdb called clonotypes with MiXCR, one entry per CDR3 protein. Among under 450,000 distinct CDR3 sequences, around an eighth were seen once, and the ten largest hold around a fifth. Sequencing was carried out using PBMCs or a T cell subset sorted from them (not recorded which). Every receptor here comes from a young man who had mild COVID-19 (a few samples of this study predate the infection). Cell type and time point are not known.

The rearrangement links TRBV27 to TRBJ2-2; the match to TRBD1 covers 9 bases. This CDR3 contains 15 residues. Germline V lookup: CDR1 MNHEY, CDR2 SMNVEV (reference sequence). Germline trimming cut 2 bases from V and 6 bases from J; bases unmatched to any gene: 4. CDR3 nucleotides: TGTGCCAGCAGTTTAGGGACAGGGTCTCCCGGGGAGCTGTTTTTT. Amino acids: CASSLGTGSPGELFF.

This clonotype was observed a handful of times. The genes are TRBV7-9 and TRBJ2-5; a weak D match, TRBD2 (6 bases). In germline, CDR1 is SEHNR, CDR2 FQNEAQ (reference sequence). V was shortened by 2 bases and J by 0 bases, with 10 bases between the two germline ends. This CDR3 comprises 15 residues. The CDR3 sequence: CASSLLSGHQETQYF. In DNA, the CDR3 is TGTGCCAGCAGCTTACTCAGCGGGCACCAAGAGACCCAGTACTTC.

This clonotype was seen a handful of times. This chain links TRBV6-2 or TRBV6-3 with TRBJ2-1; D is uncertain. Between the trimmed V and J ends, which lost 0 bases and 3 bases, there was a span of 6 bases. The CDR3 is 14 amino acids. The V gene's germline CDR1 is MNHEY and CDR2 SVGEGT. Here the CDR3 reads CASSYSSLYNEQFF. CDR3 bases: TGTGCCAGCAGTTACTCCAGTCTCTACAATGAGCAGTTCTTC.

This clonotype has only a few counts. This chain uses TRBV2 with TRBJ2-1; D not certain. V lost 1 base, J lost 12 bases, and 7 bases lay in between. The CDR3 totals 11 residues. CDR1 and CDR2 (germline): SNHLY, FYNNEI. The CDR3 DNA follows: TGTGCCAGCAGTGAAGGGGAAAGGCAGTTCTTC. Its protein is CASSEGERQFF.

V gene TRBV10-3 combines with J gene TRBJ2-3, with 7 bases fitting TRBD2. J was trimmed by 0 bases and V by 8 bases; bases with no gene match: 5. Germline values: CDR1 ENHRY, CDR2 SYGVKD. This CDR3 is 14 amino acids long. CDR3 region: CAIGSGYSTDTQYF. DNA of the CDR3: TGTGCCATCGGTAGCGGGTACAGCACAGATACGCAGTATTTT.

This clonotype was picked up a small number of times. This sequence joins TRBV4-1 and TRBJ2-1; D perhaps matches TRBD1 (6 bases). The CDR3 consists of 16 residues. The germline V gene has CDR1 MGHRA and CDR2 YSYEKL. V was trimmed by 0 bases and J by 3 bases, leaving 12 bases between them. The CDR3 DNA reads as TGCGCCAGCAGCCAAGATCTCGACAGGCACTACAATGAGCAGTTCTTC. This codes for CASSQDLDRHYNEQFF.

Concerning this clonotype: Because it lacks the conserved phenylalanine or tryptophan at the end, this CDR3 is likely a read error. This chain joins TRBV4-1 and TRBJ2-1; 12 nucleotides align to TRBD2. In germline, CDR1 is MGHRA, CDR2 YSYEKL. CDR3 length: 16 residues. Trimming removed 2 bases from V and 10 bases from J; junction bases left unmatched: 9. This CDR3 reads CASSQIRTSGAKEQFL. CDR3 DNA sequence: TGCGCCAGCAGCCAAATTCGGACTAGCGGGGCAAAAGAGCAGTTCTTA.

The rearrangement joins TRBV4-1 to TRBJ1-5, with a tentative D call TRBD1 (5 bases). This CDR3 is built from 16 residues. Germline V lookup: CDR1 MGHRA, CDR2 YSYEKL. Trimming took off 3 bases at V and 4 bases at J, with 16 bases between the two ends. DNA for the CDR3: TGCGCCAGCAGCCAGGAAGGCCAAGGGGTAAATCAGCCCCAGCATTTT. Amino acids: CASSQEGQGVNQPQHF.

A few counts support this clonotype. The chain links TRBV28 to TRBJ2-5; D remains ambiguous. Trimming removed 3 bases from V and 2 bases from J, with 10 bases in between. Germline-derived CDR1 and CDR2 are MDHEN and SYDVKM. This CDR3 has 14 amino acids. The CDR3 reads CASSFPQQQETQYF. CDR3 DNA sequence: TGTGCCAGCAGTTTCCCCCAGCAACAAGAGACCCAGTACTTC.

The genes are TRBV6-7 and TRBJ2-1; 9 positions agree with TRBD1. TRBV6-7 is annotated as an ORF whose role is uncertain. J gave up 8 bases and V 6 bases, and 11 bases lay outside the gene matches. The CDR3 runs 15 residues. This chain's CDR3 is CASSVRDREVHEQFF. The CDR3 DNA reads TGTGCCAGCAGCGTCCGGGACAGGGAAGTCCATGAGCAGTTCTTC.

The chain links TRBV12-3 or TRBV12-4 to TRBJ2-7; 8 bases map to TRBD1. The CDR3 is 12 residues long. The ends lost 5 bases at V and 7 bases at J; junction bases unmatched: 4. CDR3 sequence reads: CASSNTGGEQYV. The CDR3 DNA reads TGTGCCAGCAGTAACACAGGGGGGGAGCAGTACGTC.

This clonotype has ten or more counts. This chain's CDR3 is CASSQAQSMGLVYGYTF. DNA of the CDR3: TGTGCCAGCAGCCAAGCTCAAAGTATGGGACTCGTCTATGGCTACACCTTC. The gene calls are TRBV4-2 and TRBJ1-2; D possibly corresponds to TRBD1 (5 bases). Germline-derived CDR1 and CDR2 are LGHNA and YNFKEQ. This CDR3 is built from 17 residues. Trimming took off 1 base at V and 4 bases at J, with 19 bases between the two ends.

This clonotype was picked up many times. The chain uses TRBV7-3 and TRBJ2-3; TRBD2 aligns across 9 bases. Germline values: CDR1 SGHTA, CDR2 FQGTGA. The CDR3 loop spans 14 amino acids. The junction had 1 base not matched to a gene; V was cut back by 3 bases and J by 3 bases. The CDR3 region is CASSFGLATDTQYF. The DNA for the CDR3 is TGTGCCAGCAGCTTCGGACTAGCGACAGATACGCAGTATTTT.

In its sample, this clonotype was seen a few times. The genes are TRBV7-2 and TRBJ2-7, with 8 nucleotides matching TRBD2. This CDR3 region has 16 residues. The V gene end was trimmed by 2 bases and the J gene end by 2 bases; junction bases not matched to a gene: 8. Germline CDR1 SGHTA, CDR2 FQGNSA. CDR3 protein: CASSLSGGGKTYEQYF. For the CDR3, the DNA is TGTGCCAGCAGCTTAAGCGGCGGGGGGAAGACCTACGAGCAGTACTTC.

This clonotype was found many times. The chain employs TRBV6-6 and TRBJ2-5; unclear D gene. V gave up 0 bases and J gave up 2 bases, with 4 bases separating them. This CDR3 spans 13 amino acids. CDR1 and CDR2 (germline): MNHNY, SVGAGI (reference sequence). The DNA of the CDR3 is TGTGCCAGCAGTTACTCCAGGCAAGAGACCCAGTACTTC. This codes for CASSYSRQETQYF.

The rearrangement joins TRBV20-1 to TRBJ1-1, with D hard to call. CDR1 DFQATT and CDR2 SNEGSKA come from the germline V gene (reference sequence). CDR3 length: 11 amino acids. The CDR3 sequence: CSAFLDTEAFF. In DNA, the CDR3 is TGCAGCGCCTTCCTCGACACTGAAGCTTTCTTT.

This sequence joins TRBV6-5 and TRBJ1-1; D gene uncertain. The germline gives CDR1 MNHEY, CDR2 SVGAGI. Between the trimmed V and J ends, which lost 2 bases and 1 base, there was a span of 11 bases. CDR3 length: 15 residues. The CDR3 nucleotides are TGTGCCAGCAGTTACACCCTCCGGGGGAACACTGAAGCTTTCTTT. It specifies CASSYTLRGNTEAFF.

This chain links TRBV10-3 with TRBJ1-1, with D possibly being TRBD1 (5 bases). The CDR3 is made up of 11 amino acids. V was clipped by 8 bases and J by 8 bases, with 12 bases between them. In germline, CDR1 is ENHRY, CDR2 SYGVKD. CDR3 bases: TGTGCCATCGGTCGGGGCCGAGAAGCTTTCTTT. This codes for CAIGRGREAFF.

This clonotype has only a few counts. The chain employs TRBV7-3 and TRBJ1-1, with D perhaps TRBD1 (5 bases). The CDR3 spans 14 residues. V lost 0 bases and J 5 bases, leaving 10 bases between the germline ends. Germline values: CDR1 SGHTA, CDR2 FQGTGA. In nucleotides, the CDR3 is TGTGCCAGCAGCTTAACGGGGGTAGGGACTGAAGCTTTCTTT. Its translation is CASSLTGVGTEAFF.

This chain uses TRBV7-2 with TRBJ2-3; D gene unclear. The V and J ends lost 3 bases and 2 bases respectively, with 6 bases between them. The CDR3 is 13 amino acids. Germline lookup yields CDR1 SGHTA and CDR2 FQGNSA. The CDR3 nucleotides read TGTGCCAGCAGCTTTGGGCACACAGATACGCAGTATTTT. Translating it yields CASSFGHTDTQYF.

This clonotype was counted a few times. The J gene is TRBJ2-5, the V gene TRBV29-1; maybe TRBD1 (6 bases). CDR1 and CDR2 (germline): SQVTM, ANQGSEA. The ends were cut back, 3 bases at V and 0 bases at J, with 14 bases in the middle. The CDR3 has 15 residues. DNA for the CDR3: TGCAGCGTTGAGTCCGGTAGGGGGTACCAAGAGACCCAGTACTTC. Protein product: CSVESGRGYQETQYF.

This clonotype was counted a few times. The rearrangement joins TRBV10-2 to TRBJ1-5; D not resolved. Germline CDR1 reads WSHSY; CDR2 reads SAAADI. This CDR3 comprises 13 residues. V gave up 2 bases and J gave up 7 bases, with 9 bases separating them. CDR3 coding DNA: TGCGCCAGCAGTGAGGTGGGCTGGCAGCCCCAGCATTTT. It translates to CASSEVGWQPQHF.

This rearrangement joins TRBV7-2 to TRBJ1-6; TRBD1 aligns across 8 bases. Trimming at V came to 4 bases and at J to 8 bases, leaving 10 bases not matched to a gene. Germline V gives CDR1 SGHTA, CDR2 FQGNSA. The CDR3 totals 16 residues. The CDR3 reads CASSSGQGKGDSPLHF. DNA for the CDR3: TGTGCCAGCAGCTCCGGACAGGGAAAGGGTGATTCACCCCTCCACTTT.

This clonotype was picked up a small number of times. The chain couples TRBV7-3 to TRBJ1-2; D call uncertain. The CDR3 loop spans 13 amino acids. Germline values: CDR1 SGHTA, CDR2 FQGTGA. V was cut by 5 bases and J by 12 bases, with 19 bases left in between. CDR3 protein: CASSLNGLGKHTF. In nucleotides, the CDR3 is TGTGCCAGCAGCCTTAACGGTTTGGGGAAGCACACCTTC. Drawing the rest from reference TRBV7-3 and TRBJ1-2, the complete variable domain is GAGVSQTPSNKVTEKGKYVELRCDPISGHTALYWYRQSLGQGPEFLIYFQGTGAADDSGLPNDRFFAVRPEGSVSTLKIQRTERGDSAVYLCASSLNGLGKHTFGSGTRLTVV.

The chain couples TRBV12-3 or TRBV12-4 to TRBJ2-2, with 7 bases that match TRBD1. The CDR3 length is 16 residues. V lost 6 bases and J lost 2; bases outside the gene matches: 9. The CDR3 loop reads CASSRPRDSNTGELFF. The CDR3 region has the DNA TGTGCCAGCAGCCGACCAAGGGACAGCAACACCGGGGAGCTGTTTTTT.

The chain couples TRBV10-3 to TRBJ1-3, with D possibly TRBD1 on 5 matching bases. This CDR3 has 17 amino acids. Deletions cut 0 bases from V and 1 base from J, with 13 bases between. CDR1 ENHRY and CDR2 SYGVKD come from the germline V gene. CDR3 nucleotide sequence: TGTGCCATCAGTGAGTCCTGGGGCTCCCAGTCTGGAAACACCATATATTTT. Translated, it gives CAISESWGSQSGNTIYF.

This clonotype was found a few times. V gene TRBV5-1 combines with J gene TRBJ2-5; 8 bases agree with TRBD2. Germline trimming cut 1 base from V and 7 bases from J; bases unmatched to any gene: 6. Germline loops: CDR1 SGHRS, CDR2 YFSETQ. The CDR3 has 14 residues. CDR3 sequence (DNA): TGCGCCAGCAGCTTGAGCGGGGGCGAGGTGACCCAGTACTTC. This sequence encodes CASSLSGGEVTQYF.

This clonotype was detected only a few times. J is TRBJ1-2 and V is TRBV7-9, with 7 positions matching TRBD1. The CDR3 spans 14 residues. From germline, CDR1 is SEHNR and CDR2 FQNEAQ (reference sequence). J gave up 6 bases and V 4 bases, and 8 bases lay outside the gene matches. CDR3 nucleotides: TGTGCCAGCAGCTCCCGACAGGGAAGAAATGGCTACACCTTC. Its protein product is CASSSRQGRNGYTF.